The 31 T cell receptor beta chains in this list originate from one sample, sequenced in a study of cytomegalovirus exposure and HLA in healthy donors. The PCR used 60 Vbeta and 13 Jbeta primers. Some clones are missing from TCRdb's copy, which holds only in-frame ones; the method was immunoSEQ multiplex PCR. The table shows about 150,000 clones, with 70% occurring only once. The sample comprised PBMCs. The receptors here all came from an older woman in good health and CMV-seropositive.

The CDR3 here is CASSQGLSTEAFF. CDR3 coding DNA: TGTGCCAGCAGTCAAGGTCTCTCTACTGAAGCTTTCTTT. The rearrangement links TRBV6-1 to TRBJ1-1; D is undetermined. The V gene lost 5 bases and the J gene lost 5 bases, with 12 bases spanning the gap. The CDR3 has 13 amino acids. Germline assignment: CDR1 MNHNS and CDR2 SASEGT.

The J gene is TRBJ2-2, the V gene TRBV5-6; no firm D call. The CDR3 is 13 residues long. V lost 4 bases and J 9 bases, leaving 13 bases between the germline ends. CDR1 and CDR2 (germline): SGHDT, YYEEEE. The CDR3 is CASSLPYVRELFF. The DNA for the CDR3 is TGTGCCAGCAGCCTCCCCTATGTGAGGGAGCTGTTTTTT.

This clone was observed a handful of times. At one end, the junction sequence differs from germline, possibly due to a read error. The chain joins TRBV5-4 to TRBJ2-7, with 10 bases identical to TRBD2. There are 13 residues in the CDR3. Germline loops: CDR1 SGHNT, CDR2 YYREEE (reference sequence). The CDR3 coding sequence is TGTGCCAGCAGCTGGGGGACTAGCGAATTAGAGTTCTTC. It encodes CASSWGTSELEFF.

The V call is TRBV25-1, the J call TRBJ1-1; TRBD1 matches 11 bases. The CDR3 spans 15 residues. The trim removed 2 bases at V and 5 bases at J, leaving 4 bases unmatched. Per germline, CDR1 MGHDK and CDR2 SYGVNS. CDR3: CASSERTGGRTEAFF. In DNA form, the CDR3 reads TGTGCCAGCAGTGAAAGGACAGGGGGCAGAACTGAAGCTTTCTTT.

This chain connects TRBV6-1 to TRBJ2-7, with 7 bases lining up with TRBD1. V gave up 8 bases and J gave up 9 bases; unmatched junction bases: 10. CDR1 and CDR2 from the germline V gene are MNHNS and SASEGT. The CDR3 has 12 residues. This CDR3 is CASLYQGERQYF. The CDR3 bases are TGTGCCAGCTTATATCAGGGGGAAAGGCAGTACTTC.

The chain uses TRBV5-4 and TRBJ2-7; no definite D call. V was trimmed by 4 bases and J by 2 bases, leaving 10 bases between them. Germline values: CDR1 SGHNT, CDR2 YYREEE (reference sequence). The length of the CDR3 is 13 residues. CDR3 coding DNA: TGTGCCAGCAGCGCCAAAACAGCCTACGAGCAGTACTTC. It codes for CASSAKTAYEQYF.

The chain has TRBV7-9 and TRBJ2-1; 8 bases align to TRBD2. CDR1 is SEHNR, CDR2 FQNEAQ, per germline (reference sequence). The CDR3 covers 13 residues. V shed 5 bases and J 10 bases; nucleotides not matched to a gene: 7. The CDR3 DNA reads TGTGCCAGCAGCCCGGGACTAGTGGGGGAGCAGTTCTTC. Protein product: CASSPGLVGEQFF. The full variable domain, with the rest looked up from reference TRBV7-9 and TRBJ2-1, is DTGVSQNPRHKITKRGQNVTFRCDPISEHNRLYWYRQTLGQGPEFLTYFQNEAQLEKSRLLSDRFSAERPKGSFSTLEIQRTEQGDSAMYLCASSPGLVGEQFFGPGTRLTVL.

The CDR3 region has the DNA TGTGCCAGTAACAGGAATCAGGGTAGCACAGATACGCAGTATTTT. This gives the protein CASNRNQGSTDTQYF. The rearrangement joins TRBV19 to TRBJ2-3; possibly TRBD1 for D (5 bases). The CDR3 loop spans 15 amino acids. Germline-derived CDR1 and CDR2 are LNHDA and SQIVND (reference sequence). The V gene lost 7 bases and the J gene lost 0 bases, with 14 bases spanning the gap. The complete variable domain, with remaining parts taken from reference TRBV19 and TRBJ2-3, reads DGGITQSPKYLFRKEGQNVTLSCEQNLNHDAMYWYRQDPGQGLRLIYYSQIVNDFQKGDIAEGYSVSREKKESFPLTVTSAQKNPTAFYLCASNRNQGSTDTQYFGPGTRLTVL.

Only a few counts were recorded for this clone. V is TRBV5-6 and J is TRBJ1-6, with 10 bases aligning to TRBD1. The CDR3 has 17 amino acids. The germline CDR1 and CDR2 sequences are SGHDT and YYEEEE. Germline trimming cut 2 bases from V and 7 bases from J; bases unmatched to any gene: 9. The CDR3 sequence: CASSLKDRGRPNSPLHF. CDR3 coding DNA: TGTGCCAGCAGCTTAAAAGACAGGGGGCGCCCAAATTCACCCCTCCACTTT. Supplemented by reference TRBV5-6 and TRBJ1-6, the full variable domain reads DAGVTQSPTHLIKTRGQQVTLRCSPKSGHDTVSWYQQALGQGPQFIFQYYEEEERQRGNFPDRFSGHQFPNYSSELNVNALLLGDSALYLCASSLKDRGRPNSPLHFGNGTRLTVT.

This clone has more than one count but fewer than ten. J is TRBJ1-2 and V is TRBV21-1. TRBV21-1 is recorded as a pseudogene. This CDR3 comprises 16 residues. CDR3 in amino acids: CASNDMGGPSNYGYTF. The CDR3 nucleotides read TGTGCCAGCAATGACATGGGGGGTCCTTCTAACTATGGCTACACCTTC.

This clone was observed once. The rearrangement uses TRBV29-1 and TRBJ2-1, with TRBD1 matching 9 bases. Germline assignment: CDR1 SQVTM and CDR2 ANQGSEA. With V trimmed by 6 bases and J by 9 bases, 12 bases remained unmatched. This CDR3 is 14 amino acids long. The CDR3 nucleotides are TGCAGCGTCACAGGGGGCAAGGTTTGGGCTGAGCAGTTCTTC. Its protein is CSVTGGKVWAEQFF.

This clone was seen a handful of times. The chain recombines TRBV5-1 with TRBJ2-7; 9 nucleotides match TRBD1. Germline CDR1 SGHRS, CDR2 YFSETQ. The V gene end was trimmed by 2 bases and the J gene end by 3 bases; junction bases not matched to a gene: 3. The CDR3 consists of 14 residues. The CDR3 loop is CASSFTGQGYEQYF. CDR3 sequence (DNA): TGCGCCAGCAGCTTTACGGGACAGGGCTACGAGCAGTACTTC.

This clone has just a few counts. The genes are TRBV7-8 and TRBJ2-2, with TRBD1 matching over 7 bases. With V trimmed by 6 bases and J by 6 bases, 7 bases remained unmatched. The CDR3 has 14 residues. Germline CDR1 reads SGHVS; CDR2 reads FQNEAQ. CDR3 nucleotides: TGTGCCAGCAGATACGGGACAGTACCCGGGGAGCTGTTTTTT. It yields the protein CASRYGTVPGELFF.

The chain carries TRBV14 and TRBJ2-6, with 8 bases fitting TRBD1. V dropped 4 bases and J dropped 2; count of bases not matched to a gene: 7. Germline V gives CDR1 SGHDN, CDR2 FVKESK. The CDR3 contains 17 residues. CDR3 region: CASSPRAGGPGANVLTF. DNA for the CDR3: TGTGCCAGCAGCCCACGGGCAGGGGGCCCTGGGGCCAACGTCCTGACTTTC. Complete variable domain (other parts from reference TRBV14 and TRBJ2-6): EAGVTQFPSHSVIEKGQTVTLRCDPISGHDNLYWYRRVMGKEIKFLLHFVKESKQDESGMPNNRFLAERTGGTYSTLKVQPAELEDSGVYFCASSPRAGGPGANVLTFGAGSRLTVL.

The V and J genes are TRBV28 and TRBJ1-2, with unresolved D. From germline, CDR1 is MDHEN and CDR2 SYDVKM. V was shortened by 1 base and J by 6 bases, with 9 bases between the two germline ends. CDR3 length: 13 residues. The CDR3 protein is CASSLSGRHGYTF. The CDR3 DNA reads TGTGCCAGCAGTTTATCAGGCCGCCATGGCTACACCTTC.

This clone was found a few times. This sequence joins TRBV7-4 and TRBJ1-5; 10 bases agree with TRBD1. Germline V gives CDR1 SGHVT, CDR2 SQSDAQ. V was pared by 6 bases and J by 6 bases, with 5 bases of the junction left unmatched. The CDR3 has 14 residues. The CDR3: CASRTDRGRQPQHF. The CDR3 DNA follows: TGTGCCAGCAGGACTGACAGGGGGCGTCAGCCCCAGCATTTT.

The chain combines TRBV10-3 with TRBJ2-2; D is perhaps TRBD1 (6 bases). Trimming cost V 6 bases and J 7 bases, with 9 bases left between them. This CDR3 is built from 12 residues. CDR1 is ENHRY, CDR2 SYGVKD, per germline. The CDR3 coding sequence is TGTGCCATCAGCACAGGGTACGGGGAGCTGTTTTTT. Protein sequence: CAISTGYGELFF.

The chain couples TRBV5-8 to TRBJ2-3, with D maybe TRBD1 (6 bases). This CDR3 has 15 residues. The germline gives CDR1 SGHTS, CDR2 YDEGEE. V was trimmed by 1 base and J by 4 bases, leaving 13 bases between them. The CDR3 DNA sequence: TGTGCCAGCAGCTTGAAGGGGGAGTATGCAGATACGCAGTATTTT. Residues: CASSLKGEYADTQYF.

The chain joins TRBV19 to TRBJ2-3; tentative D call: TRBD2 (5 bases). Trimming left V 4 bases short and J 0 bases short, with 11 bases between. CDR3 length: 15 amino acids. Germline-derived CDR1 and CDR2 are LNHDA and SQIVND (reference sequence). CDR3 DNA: TGTGCCAGTAGTACGTTCCGGGGAAGCACAGATACGCAGTATTTT. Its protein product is CASSTFRGSTDTQYF.

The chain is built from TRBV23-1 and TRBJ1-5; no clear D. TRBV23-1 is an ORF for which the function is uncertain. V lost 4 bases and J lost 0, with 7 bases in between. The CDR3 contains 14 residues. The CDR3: CASSPPYSNQPQHF. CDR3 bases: TGCGCCAGCAGTCCTCCTTATAGCAATCAGCCCCAGCATTTT.

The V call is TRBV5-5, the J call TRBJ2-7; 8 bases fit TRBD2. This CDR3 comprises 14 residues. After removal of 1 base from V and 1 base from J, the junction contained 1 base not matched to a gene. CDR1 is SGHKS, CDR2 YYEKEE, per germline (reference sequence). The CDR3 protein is CASSLSGGSYEQYF. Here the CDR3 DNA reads TGTGCCAGCAGCTTGTCGGGGGGGTCCTACGAGCAGTACTTC.

In DNA, the CDR3 is TGTGCCAGCAGCTTATCTGGCGGGAGTTACGAGACCCAGTACTTC. Protein: CASSLSGGSYETQYF. The chain couples TRBV7-2 to TRBJ2-5, with TRBD2 identical over 7 bases. The junction had 8 bases not matched to a gene; V was cut back by 2 bases and J by 5 bases. CDR3 size: 15 residues. In germline, CDR1 is SGHTA, CDR2 FQGNSA. Drawing the rest from reference TRBV7-2 and TRBJ2-5, the complete variable domain is GAGVSQSPSNKVTEKGKDVELRCDPISGHTALYWYRQSLGQGLEFLIYFQGNSAPDKSGLPSDRFSAERTGGSVSTLTIQRTQQEDSAVYLCASSLSGGSYETQYFGPGTRLLVL.

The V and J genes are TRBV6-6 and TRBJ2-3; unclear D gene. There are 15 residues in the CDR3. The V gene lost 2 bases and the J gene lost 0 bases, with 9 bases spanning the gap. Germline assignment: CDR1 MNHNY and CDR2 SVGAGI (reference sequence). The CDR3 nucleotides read TGTGCCAGCAGTTACGTGGCAGAAAGCACAGATACGCAGTATTTT. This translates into CASSYVAESTDTQYF.

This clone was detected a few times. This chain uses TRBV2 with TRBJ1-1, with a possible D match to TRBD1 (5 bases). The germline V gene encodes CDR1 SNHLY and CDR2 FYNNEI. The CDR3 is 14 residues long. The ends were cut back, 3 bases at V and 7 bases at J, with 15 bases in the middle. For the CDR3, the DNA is TGTGCCAGCAGTGAGACGGGGGACCTACTTGAAGCTTTCTTT. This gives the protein CASSETGDLLEAFF. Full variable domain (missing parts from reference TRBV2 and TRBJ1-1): EPEVTQTPSHQVTQMGQEVILRCVPISNHLYFYWYRQILGQKVEFLVSFYNNEISEKSEIFDDQFSVERPDGSNFTLKIRSTKLEDSAMYFCASSETGDLLEAFFGQGTRLTVV.

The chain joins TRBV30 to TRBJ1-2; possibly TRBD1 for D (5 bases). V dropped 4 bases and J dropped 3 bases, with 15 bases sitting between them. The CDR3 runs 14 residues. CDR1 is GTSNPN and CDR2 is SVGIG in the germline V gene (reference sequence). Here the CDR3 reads CAWTGKGRDYGYTF. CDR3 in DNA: TGTGCCTGGACAGGGAAAGGGAGGGACTATGGCTACACCTTC. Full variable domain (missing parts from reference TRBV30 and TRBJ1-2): SQTIHQWPATLVQPVGSPLSLECTVEGTSNPNLYWYRQAAGRGLQLLFYSVGIGQISSEVPQNLSASRPQDRQFILSSKKLLLSDSGFYLCAWTGKGRDYGYTFGSGTRLTVV.

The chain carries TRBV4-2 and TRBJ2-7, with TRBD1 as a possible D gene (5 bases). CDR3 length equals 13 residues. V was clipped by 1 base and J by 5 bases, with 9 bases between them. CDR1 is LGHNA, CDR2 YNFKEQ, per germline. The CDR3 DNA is TGTGCCAGCAGCCAAGCCAGGGCGAACGAGCAGTACTTC. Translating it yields CASSQARANEQYF.

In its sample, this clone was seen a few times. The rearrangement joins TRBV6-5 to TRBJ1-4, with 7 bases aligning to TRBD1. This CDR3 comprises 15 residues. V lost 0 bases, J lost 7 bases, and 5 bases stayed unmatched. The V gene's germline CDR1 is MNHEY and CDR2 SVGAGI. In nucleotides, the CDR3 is TGTGCCAGCAGTTACTCACAGGGGCAGGGTGAAAAACTGTTTTTT. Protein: CASSYSQGQGEKLFF.

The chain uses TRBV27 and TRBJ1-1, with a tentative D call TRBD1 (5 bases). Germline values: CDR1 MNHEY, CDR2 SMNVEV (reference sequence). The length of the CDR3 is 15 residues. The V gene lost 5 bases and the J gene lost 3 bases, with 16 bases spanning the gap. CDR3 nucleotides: TGTGCCAGCAGTCCCCAGGTGTGGGGGGACACTGAAGCTTTCTTT. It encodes CASSPQVWGDTEAFF.

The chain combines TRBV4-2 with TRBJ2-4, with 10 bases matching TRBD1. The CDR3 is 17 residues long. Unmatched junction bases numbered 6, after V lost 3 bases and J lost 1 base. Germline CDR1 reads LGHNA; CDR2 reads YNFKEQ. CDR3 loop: CASSHTPGQGAKNIQYF. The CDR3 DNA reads TGTGCCAGCAGCCACACCCCGGGACAGGGGGCCAAAAACATTCAGTACTTC.

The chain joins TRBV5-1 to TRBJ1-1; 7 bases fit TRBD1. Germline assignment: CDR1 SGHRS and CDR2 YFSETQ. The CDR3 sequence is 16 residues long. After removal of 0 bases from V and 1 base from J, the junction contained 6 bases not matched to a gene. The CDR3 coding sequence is TGCGCCAGCAGCTTGGAAAGGGGGCGCGGGAACACTGAAGCTTTCTTT. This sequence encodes CASSLERGRGNTEAFF.

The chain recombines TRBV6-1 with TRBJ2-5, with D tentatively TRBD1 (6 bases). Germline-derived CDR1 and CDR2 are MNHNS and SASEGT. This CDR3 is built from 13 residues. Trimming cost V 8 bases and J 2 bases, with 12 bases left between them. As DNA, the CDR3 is TGTGCCAGCGGGGGCCAAAAACAAGAGACCCAGTACTTC. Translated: CASGGQKQETQYF.